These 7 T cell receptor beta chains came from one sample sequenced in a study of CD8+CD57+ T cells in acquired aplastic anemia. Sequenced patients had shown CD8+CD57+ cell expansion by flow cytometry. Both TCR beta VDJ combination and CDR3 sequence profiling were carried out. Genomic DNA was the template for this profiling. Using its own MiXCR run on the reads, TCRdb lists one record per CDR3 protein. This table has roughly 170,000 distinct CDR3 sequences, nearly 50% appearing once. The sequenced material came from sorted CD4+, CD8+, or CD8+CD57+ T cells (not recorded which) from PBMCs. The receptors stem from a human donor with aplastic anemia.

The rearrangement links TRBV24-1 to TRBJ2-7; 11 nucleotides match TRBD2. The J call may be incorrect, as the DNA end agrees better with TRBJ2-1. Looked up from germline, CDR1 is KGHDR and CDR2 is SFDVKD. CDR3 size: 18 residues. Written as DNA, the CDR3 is TGTGCCACCAGTGACCGGACTAGCGGGTACAGCTCCTACAATGAGCAGTTCTTC. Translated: CATSDRTSGYSSYNEQFF.

The CDR3 nucleotides read TGTGCCTCCGGGACAGGGGGTCCCTTCCACTACAATGAGCAGTTCTTC. It specifies CASGTGGPFHYNEQFF. The chain is built from TRBV10-3 and TRBJ2-1, with 11 bases that match TRBD1. Germline V gene data show CDR1 as ENHRY and CDR2 as SYGVKD. V lost 11 bases and J lost 3; bases outside the gene matches: 12. The CDR3 consists of 16 residues.

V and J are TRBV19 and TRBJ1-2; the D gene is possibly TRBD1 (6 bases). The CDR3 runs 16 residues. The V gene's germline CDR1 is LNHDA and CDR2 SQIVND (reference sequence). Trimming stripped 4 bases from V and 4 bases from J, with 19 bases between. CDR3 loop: CASSTVGQPSRYGYTF. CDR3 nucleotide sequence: TGTGCCAGTAGTACTGTAGGACAGCCGAGTCGCTATGGCTACACCTTC.

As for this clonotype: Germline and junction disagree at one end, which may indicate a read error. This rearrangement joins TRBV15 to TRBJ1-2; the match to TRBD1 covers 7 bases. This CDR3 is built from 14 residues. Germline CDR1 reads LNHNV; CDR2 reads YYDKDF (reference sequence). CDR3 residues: CAASRESTGIGYTF. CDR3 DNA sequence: TGTGCCGCCAGCAGGGAATCGACAGGGATTGGCTACACCTTC. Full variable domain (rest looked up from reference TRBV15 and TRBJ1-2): DAMVIQNPRYQVTQFGKPVTLSCSQTLNHNVMYWYQQKSSQAPKLLFHYYDKDFNNEADTPDNFQSRRPNTSFCFLDIRSPGLGDTAMYLCAASRESTGIGYTFGSGTRLTVV.

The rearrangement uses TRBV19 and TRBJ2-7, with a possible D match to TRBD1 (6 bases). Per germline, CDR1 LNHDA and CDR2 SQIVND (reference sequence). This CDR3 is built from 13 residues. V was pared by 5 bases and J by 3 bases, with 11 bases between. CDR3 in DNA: TGTGCCAGTAGTCCGCAGGGGCTCTACGAGCAGTACTTC. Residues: CASSPQGLYEQYF.

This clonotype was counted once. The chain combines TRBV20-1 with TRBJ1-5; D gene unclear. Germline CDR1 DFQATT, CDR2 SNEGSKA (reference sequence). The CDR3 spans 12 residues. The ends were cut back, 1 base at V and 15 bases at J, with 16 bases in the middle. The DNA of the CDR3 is TGCAGTGCTAGAGTCGGGCCAGGAAGAGGGCATTTT. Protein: CSARVGPGRGHF.

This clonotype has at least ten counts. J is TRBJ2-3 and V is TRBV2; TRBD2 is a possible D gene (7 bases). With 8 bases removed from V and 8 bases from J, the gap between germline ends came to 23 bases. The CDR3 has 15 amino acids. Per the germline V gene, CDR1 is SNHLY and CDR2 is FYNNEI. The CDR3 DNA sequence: TGTGCCAGCCGTTCTGAGGCGGGGGCCCTGTCTACGCAGTATTTT. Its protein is CASRSEAGALSTQYF.